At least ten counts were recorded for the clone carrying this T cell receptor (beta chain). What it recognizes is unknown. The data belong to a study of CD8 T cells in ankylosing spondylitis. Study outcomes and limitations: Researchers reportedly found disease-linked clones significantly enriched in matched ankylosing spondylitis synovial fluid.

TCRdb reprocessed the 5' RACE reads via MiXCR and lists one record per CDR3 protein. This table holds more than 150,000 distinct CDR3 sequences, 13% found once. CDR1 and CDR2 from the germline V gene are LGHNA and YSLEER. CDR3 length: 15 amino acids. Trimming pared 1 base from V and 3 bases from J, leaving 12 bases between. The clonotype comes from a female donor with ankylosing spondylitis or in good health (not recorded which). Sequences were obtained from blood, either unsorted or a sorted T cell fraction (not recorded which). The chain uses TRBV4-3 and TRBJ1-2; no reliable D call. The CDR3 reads CASSQASRGDYGYTF. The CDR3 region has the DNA TGCGCCAGCAGCCAAGCCTCTCGCGGGGACTATGGCTACACCTTC.